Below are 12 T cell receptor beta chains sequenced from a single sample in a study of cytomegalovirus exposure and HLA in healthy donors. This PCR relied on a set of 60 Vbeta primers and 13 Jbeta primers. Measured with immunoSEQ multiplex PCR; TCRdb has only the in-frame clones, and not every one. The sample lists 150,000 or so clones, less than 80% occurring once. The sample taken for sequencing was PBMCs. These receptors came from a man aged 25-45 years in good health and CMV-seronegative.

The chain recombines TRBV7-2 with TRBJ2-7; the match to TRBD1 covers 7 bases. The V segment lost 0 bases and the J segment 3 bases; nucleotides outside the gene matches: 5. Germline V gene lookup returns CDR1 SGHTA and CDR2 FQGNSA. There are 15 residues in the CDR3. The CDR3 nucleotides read TGTGCCAGCAGCTTAGCGTTACAGGGGATCTACGAGCAGTACTTC. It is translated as CASSLALQGIYEQYF.

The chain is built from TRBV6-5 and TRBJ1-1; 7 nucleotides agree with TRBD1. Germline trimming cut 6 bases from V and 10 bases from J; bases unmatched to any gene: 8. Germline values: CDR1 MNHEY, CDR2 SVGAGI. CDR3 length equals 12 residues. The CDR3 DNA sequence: TGTGCCAGCAGGAACACAGGGGCCAGAGCTTTCTTT. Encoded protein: CASRNTGARAFF.

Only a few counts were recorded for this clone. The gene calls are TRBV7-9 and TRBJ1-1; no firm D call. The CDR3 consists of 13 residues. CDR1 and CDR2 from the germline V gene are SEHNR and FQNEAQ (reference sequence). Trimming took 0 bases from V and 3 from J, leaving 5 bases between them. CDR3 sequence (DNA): TGTGCCAGCAGCTTAGCGACTTACACTGAAGCTTTCTTT. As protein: CASSLATYTEAFF. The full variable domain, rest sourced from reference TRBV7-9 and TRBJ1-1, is DTGVSQNPRHKITKRGQNVTFRCDPISEHNRLYWYRQTLGQGPEFLTYFQNEAQLEKSRLLSDRFSAERPKGSFSTLEIQRTEQGDSAMYLCASSLATYTEAFFGQGTRLTVV.

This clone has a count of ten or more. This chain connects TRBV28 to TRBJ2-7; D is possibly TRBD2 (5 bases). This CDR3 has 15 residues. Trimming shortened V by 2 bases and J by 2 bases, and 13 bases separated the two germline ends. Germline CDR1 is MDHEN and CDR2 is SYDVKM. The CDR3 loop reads CASSLPGETAYEQYF. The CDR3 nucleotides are TGTGCCAGCAGTTTACCTGGGGAGACCGCCTACGAGCAGTACTTC.

The chain's CDR3 is CAWSVSRGGGYTF. CDR3 DNA sequence: TGTGCCTGGAGTGTATCAAGGGGAGGAGGCTACACCTTC. This sequence joins TRBV30 and TRBJ1-2; D is possibly TRBD1 (5 bases). This CDR3 has 13 residues. With 0 bases removed from V and 8 bases from J, the gap between germline ends came to 13 bases. Per the germline V gene, CDR1 is GTSNPN and CDR2 is SVGIG (reference sequence).

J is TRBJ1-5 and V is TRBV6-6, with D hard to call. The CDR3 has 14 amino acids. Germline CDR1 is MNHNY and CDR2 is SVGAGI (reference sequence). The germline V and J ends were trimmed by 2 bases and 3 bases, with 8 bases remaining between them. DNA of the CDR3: TGTGCCAGCAGTTACGAGTCCCTCAATCAGCCCCAGCATTTT. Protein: CASSYESLNQPQHF.

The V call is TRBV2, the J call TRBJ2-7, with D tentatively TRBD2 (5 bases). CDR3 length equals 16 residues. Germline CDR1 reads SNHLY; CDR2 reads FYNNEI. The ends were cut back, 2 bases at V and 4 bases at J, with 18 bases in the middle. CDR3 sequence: CASSESGVNWGYEQYF. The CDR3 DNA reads TGTGCCAGCAGTGAAAGCGGCGTTAATTGGGGTTACGAGCAGTACTTC.

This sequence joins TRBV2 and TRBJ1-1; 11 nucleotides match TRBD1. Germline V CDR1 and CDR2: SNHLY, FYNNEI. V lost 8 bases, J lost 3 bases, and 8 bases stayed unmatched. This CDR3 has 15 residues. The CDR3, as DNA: TGTGCCAGCTCTGCCGGGACAGGGGGTTACACTGAAGCTTTCTTT. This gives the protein CASSAGTGGYTEAFF.

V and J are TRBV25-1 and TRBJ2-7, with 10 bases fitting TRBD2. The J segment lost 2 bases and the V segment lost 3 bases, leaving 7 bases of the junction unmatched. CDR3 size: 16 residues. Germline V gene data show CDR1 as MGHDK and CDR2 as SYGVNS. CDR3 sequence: CASSDLSGGFPYEQYF. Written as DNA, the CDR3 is TGTGCCAGCAGTGACCTTAGCGGGGGGTTCCCCTACGAGCAGTACTTC.

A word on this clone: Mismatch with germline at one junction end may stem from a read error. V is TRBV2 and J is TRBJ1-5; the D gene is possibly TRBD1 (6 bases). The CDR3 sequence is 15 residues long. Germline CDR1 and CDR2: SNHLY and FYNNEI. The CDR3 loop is CASTEQGQGNQPQNF. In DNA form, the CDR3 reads TGTGCCAGCACCGAGCAGGGACAAGGTAATCAGCCCCAGAATTTT.

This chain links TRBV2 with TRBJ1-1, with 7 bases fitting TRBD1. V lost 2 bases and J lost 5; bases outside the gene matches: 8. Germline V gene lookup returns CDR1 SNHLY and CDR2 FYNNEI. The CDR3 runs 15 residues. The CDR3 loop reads CASSEPDRVATEAFF. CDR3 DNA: TGTGCCAGCAGTGAACCCGACAGGGTAGCGACTGAAGCTTTCTTT.

As DNA, the CDR3 is TGTGCCAGCAGCCGCGTCGGGACTAGCGGGGGGCAATGGGAGACCCAGTACTTC. Translated: CASSRVGTSGGQWETQYF. The chain recombines TRBV4-2 with TRBJ2-5, with 15 bases matching TRBD2. The V and J ends lost 4 bases and 5 bases, in that order; junction bases with no gene match: 11. The CDR3 loop spans 18 amino acids. The germline V gene has CDR1 LGHNA and CDR2 YNFKEQ.